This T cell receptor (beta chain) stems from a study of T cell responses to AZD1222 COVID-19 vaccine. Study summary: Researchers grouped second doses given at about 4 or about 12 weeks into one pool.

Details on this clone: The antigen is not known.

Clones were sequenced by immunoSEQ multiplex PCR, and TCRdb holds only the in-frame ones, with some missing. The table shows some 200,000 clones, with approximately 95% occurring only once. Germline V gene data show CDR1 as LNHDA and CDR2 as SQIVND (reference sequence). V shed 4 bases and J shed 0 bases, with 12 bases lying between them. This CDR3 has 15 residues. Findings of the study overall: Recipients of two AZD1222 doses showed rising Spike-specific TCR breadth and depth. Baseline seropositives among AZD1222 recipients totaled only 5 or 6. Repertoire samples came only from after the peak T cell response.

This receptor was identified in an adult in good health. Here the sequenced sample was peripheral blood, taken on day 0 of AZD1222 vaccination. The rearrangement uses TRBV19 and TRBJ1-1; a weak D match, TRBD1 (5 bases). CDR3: CASSTGTLMNTEAFF. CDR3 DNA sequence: TGTGCCAGTAGTACAGGGACCTTAATGAACACTGAAGCTTTCTTT.